This T cell receptor beta chain was captured in a study of blood T cell repertoires in COVID-19. In germline, CDR1 is MNHEY, CDR2 SVGEGT. This CDR3 is 18 amino acids long. The V and J ends lost 4 bases and 6 bases, in that order; junction bases with no gene match: 17. Clones were read by immunoSEQ multiplex PCR, and TCRdb kept only the in-frame ones, dropping some. This table holds 90,000 or so clones, 75% to 85% found once. The gene calls are TRBV6-2 or TRBV6-3 and TRBJ2-1; 8 bases are shared with TRBD1. Sequenced input: peripheral blood. The clonotype originates from a man in his sixties with acute or convalescent COVID-19. The CDR3 loop reads CASSFSLSGQGIFNEQFF. The CDR3 DNA follows: TGTGCCAGCAGTTTCAGCTTGTCCGGACAGGGAATTTTCAATGAGCAGTTCTTC.